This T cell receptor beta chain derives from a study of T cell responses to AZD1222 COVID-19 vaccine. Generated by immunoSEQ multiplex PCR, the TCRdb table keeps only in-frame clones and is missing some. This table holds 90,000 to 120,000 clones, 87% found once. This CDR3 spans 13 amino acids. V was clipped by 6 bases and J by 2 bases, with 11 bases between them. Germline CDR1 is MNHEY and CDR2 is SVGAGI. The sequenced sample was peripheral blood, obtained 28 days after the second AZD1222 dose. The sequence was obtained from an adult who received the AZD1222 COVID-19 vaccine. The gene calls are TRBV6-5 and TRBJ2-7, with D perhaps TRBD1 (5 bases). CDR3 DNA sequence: TGTGCCAGCAGAGGTACGGACACCTACGAGCAGTACTTC. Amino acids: CASRGTDTYEQYF.